Below are 15 T cell receptor beta chains sequenced from a single sample in a study of T cell repertoires in cytomegalovirus infection. Each CDR3 protein is one row after TCRdb ran MiXCR on the reads. Among roughly 310,000 distinct CDR3 sequences listed, about 27% were seen once. The antigens of these receptors remain unknown. The specimen was cultured PBMCs, collected from culture after CMV antigen stimulation. These receptors were obtained from a human donor in good health (CMV status not recorded). Some clones in this sample may be carry-over from other donors' samples.

This clonotype was counted a few times. The chain couples TRBV7-9 to TRBJ1-4; D call uncertain. This CDR3 is 14 amino acids long. Germline CDR1 reads SEHNR; CDR2 reads FQNEAQ (reference sequence). V was trimmed by 0 bases and J by 2 bases, leaving 4 bases between them. CDR3 sequence reads: CASSLAQTNEKLFF. CDR3 nucleotides: TGTGCCAGCAGCTTAGCACAGACTAATGAAAAACTGTTTTTT.

The chain joins TRBV7-2 to TRBJ1-3; D is ambiguous. The germline V gene has CDR1 SGHTA and CDR2 FQGNSA. Deletions cut 1 base from V and 4 bases from J, with 8 bases between. The CDR3 spans 14 residues. The CDR3 DNA reads TGTGCCAGCAGCTTAGGGCTTGGGGGAAACACCATATATTTT. Its protein product is CASSLGLGGNTIYF.

CDR3 amino acids: CSATRTNGYTEAFF. Written as DNA, the CDR3 is TGCAGTGCTACGCGGACAAACGGATACACTGAAGCTTTCTTT. V and J are TRBV20-1 and TRBJ1-1, with D perhaps matching TRBD1 (5 bases). Germline CDR1 is DFQATT and CDR2 is SNEGSKA (reference sequence). This CDR3 has 14 residues. Trimming took 4 bases from V and 3 from J, leaving 15 bases between them.

V and J are TRBV28 and TRBJ1-1; tentatively, D is TRBD1 (5 bases). V dropped 9 bases and J dropped 5 bases, with 16 bases sitting between them. Germline CDR1 MDHEN, CDR2 SYDVKM. The CDR3 is made up of 13 amino acids. The CDR3 loop is CASGGGLKTEAFF. For the CDR3, the DNA is TGTGCCAGTGGCGGGGGATTAAAGACTGAAGCTTTCTTT.

The chain has TRBV19 and TRBJ2-6, with D hard to call. The CDR3 has 15 amino acids. Between the trimmed V and J ends, which lost 5 bases and 0 bases, there was a span of 8 bases. Germline V gene data show CDR1 as LNHDA and CDR2 as SQIVND (reference sequence). CDR3 loop: CASSPSDSGANVLTF. The DNA of the CDR3 is TGTGCCAGTAGTCCGTCCGACTCTGGGGCCAACGTCCTGACTTTC.

This clonotype was observed many times. The chain combines TRBV3-1 with TRBJ2-3, with D perhaps matching TRBD2 (6 bases). The CDR3 runs 15 residues. The V gene's germline CDR1 is LGHDT and CDR2 YNNKEL (reference sequence). V shed 1 base and J shed 5 bases, with 13 bases lying between them. This CDR3 reads CASSQVGTGEDTQYF. CDR3 DNA: TGTGCCAGCAGCCAAGTCGGGACTGGGGAAGATACGCAGTATTTT.

In its sample, this clonotype was seen a few times. The chain carries TRBV20-1 and TRBJ2-1; 7 bases are a match to TRBD2. The germline gives CDR1 DFQATT, CDR2 SNEGSKA (reference sequence). Trimming cost V 5 bases and J 5 bases; bases outside gene matches: 12. This CDR3 spans 15 amino acids. CDR3 DNA: TGCAGTGCTTTAAGCTGGCGGGAGTCCCACAATGAGCAGTTCTTC. Its translation is CSALSWRESHNEQFF.

This clonotype showed up just a few times. The junction and the germline gene differ at one end; a read error may be behind it. The J gene is TRBJ2-2, the V gene TRBV7-7; D gene ambiguous. Germline lookup yields CDR1 SSHAT and CDR2 FNYEAQ (reference sequence). The CDR3 has 16 amino acids. This CDR3 reads CASSPHPGLLGGELFF. The CDR3 DNA sequence: TGTGCTAGCAGTCCCCATCCGGGCCTACTCGGTGGGGAGCTGTTTTTT.

On this clonotype itself: One junction end does not reproduce the germline sequence, and a read error may be involved. The chain links TRBV7-3 to TRBJ1-2; a weak D match, TRBD1 (6 bases). The CDR3 is 9 residues long. Germline V lookup: CDR1 SGHTA, CDR2 FQGTGA. CDR3 in amino acids: CASSCTGSF. DNA for the CDR3: TGTGCCAGCAGTTGCACAGGGTCCTTC. Based on the CDR3 plus reference TRBV7-3 and TRBJ1-2, the full variable domain is GAGVSQTPSNKVTEKGKYVELRCDPISGHTALYWYRQSLGQGPEFLIYFQGTGAADDSGLPNDRFFAVRPEGSVSTLKIQRTERGDSAVYLCASSCTGSFGSGTRLTVV.

This clonotype has more than one count but fewer than ten. The V and J genes are TRBV4-1 and TRBJ2-7; 11 positions agree with TRBD2. CDR1 is MGHRA, CDR2 YSYEKL, per germline. The CDR3 is 18 amino acids. J was trimmed by 2 bases and V by 5 bases; bases with no gene match: 14. The CDR3 nucleotides are TGCGCCAGCAGCACCGCCACTAGCGGGGGTCGTGCGGCCTACGAGCAGTACTTC. It codes for CASSTATSGGRAAYEQYF.

The chain couples TRBV5-1 to TRBJ1-6, with 10 bases lining up with TRBD1. From germline, CDR1 is SGHRS and CDR2 YFSETQ. CDR3 length: 15 residues. Trimming removed 3 bases from V and 10 bases from J; junction bases left unmatched: 7. DNA for the CDR3: TGCGCCAGCAGCTCCGGACAGGGGGAATGGTCACCCCTCCACTTT. Its translation: CASSSGQGEWSPLHF.

The chain couples TRBV28 to TRBJ2-4, with TRBD2 matching 11 bases. The CDR3 has 18 residues. CDR1 is MDHEN, CDR2 SYDVKM, per germline. V was pared by 3 bases and J by 0 bases, with 7 bases of the junction left unmatched. CDR3 DNA sequence: TGTGCCAGCAGTTTTGGGACTAGCGGCTCTATAGCCAAAAACATTCAGTACTTC. Its protein product is CASSFGTSGSIAKNIQYF.

The table lists this clonotype with many counts. The V gene is TRBV7-2, the J gene TRBJ2-1; the match to TRBD2 covers 8 bases. V dropped 3 bases and J dropped 6; count of bases not matched to a gene: 7. This CDR3 region has 15 residues. Germline V gene data show CDR1 as SGHTA and CDR2 as FQGNSA. CDR3 loop: CASSFSGTSVNEQFF. The CDR3 region has the DNA TGTGCCAGCAGCTTTTCCGGGACTAGTGTCAATGAGCAGTTCTTC. Full variable domain (outside the CDR3, taken from reference TRBV7-2 and TRBJ2-1): GAGVSQSPSNKVTEKGKDVELRCDPISGHTALYWYRQSLGQGLEFLIYFQGNSAPDKSGLPSDRFSAERTGGSVSTLTIQRTQQEDSAVYLCASSFSGTSVNEQFFGPGTRLTVL.

This sequence joins TRBV7-3 and TRBJ1-2, with unresolved D. Trimming took 4 bases from V and 8 from J, leaving 14 bases between them. The CDR3 contains 13 residues. Germline assignment: CDR1 SGHTA and CDR2 FQGTGA. This CDR3 reads CASSSTPRSGYTF. The DNA of the CDR3 is TGTGCCAGCAGCTCCACTCCTAGATCGGGCTACACCTTC.

The chain carries TRBV11-2 and TRBJ2-5, with D hard to call. Per germline, CDR1 SGHAT and CDR2 FQNNGV. The CDR3 length is 14 residues. V lost 1 base and J lost 4, with 10 bases in between. The DNA of the CDR3 is TGTGCCAGCAGCTTAGCGTCGACGACAGAGACCCAGTACTTC. Translated: CASSLASTTETQYF.